This T cell receptor beta chain stems from a study of OX40 agonist ivuxolimab in advanced cancers. In the study overall: Three dose-escalation patients had partial responses: one with hepatocellular carcinoma and two with cutaneous melanoma.

The table came from immunoSEQ multiplex PCR; TCRdb's copy has only in-frame clones and leaves some out. The repertoire holds about 93,000 clones, with approximately 94% as singletons. The ends were cut back, 0 bases at V and 5 bases at J, with 13 bases in the middle. The CDR3 runs 15 residues. Germline CDR1 reads MGHRA; CDR2 reads YSYEKL. The specimen was CD4+ or CD8+ T cells sorted from blood, collected in a trial of the OX40 agonist ivuxolimab. V and J are TRBV4-1 and TRBJ1-1; D remains unclear. The TCR sequence derives from an adult with an advanced solid tumor such as melanoma, head and neck, liver or kidney cancer. The CDR3 DNA is TGCGCCAGCAGCCAAGAAGTGCCAGGACTGACTGAAGCTTTCTTT. It specifies CASSQEVPGLTEAFF.